The 5 T cell receptor beta chains reported below all come from one sample, sequenced in a study of blood T cell repertoires in COVID-19. Data came from immunoSEQ multiplex PCR; TCRdb stores just in-frame clones and leaves some out. The sample lists about 160,000 clones; around 80% were seen once. What was sequenced was PBMCs or T cells enriched from blood (not recorded which). These receptors came from a man between 35 and 55 years old who had recovered from COVID-19.

The V gene is TRBV25-1, the J gene TRBJ2-7; TRBD1 matches at 7 bases. The CDR3 extends over 14 amino acids. CDR1 is MGHDK, CDR2 SYGVNS, per germline. The junction had 8 bases not matched to a gene; V was cut back by 4 bases and J by 5 bases. This CDR3 is CASSVRQGNDEQYF. The CDR3 bases are TGTGCCAGCAGTGTGAGACAGGGTAACGACGAGCAGTACTTC.

CDR3 coding DNA: TGCGCCAGCAGCCCGACAGGGAACCTTGATTCGGAGACCCAGTACTTC. Translated, it gives CASSPTGNLDSETQYF. V usage is TRBV5-1 and J usage is TRBJ2-5; the match to TRBD1 covers 7 bases. The CDR3 is made up of 16 amino acids. Germline lookup yields CDR1 SGHRS and CDR2 YFSETQ. The V gene end was trimmed by 4 bases and the J gene end by 5 bases; junction bases not matched to a gene: 14.

The gene calls are TRBV5-1 and TRBJ1-1, with 9 bases matching TRBD1. With 3 bases clipped from V and 0 bases from J, the junction kept 0 bases outside the gene matches. The germline V gene encodes CDR1 SGHRS and CDR2 YFSETQ. The CDR3 contains 14 residues. The CDR3 spells CASSWTGVNTEAFF. The CDR3 nucleotides read TGCGCCAGCAGCTGGACAGGGGTGAACACTGAAGCTTTCTTT.

The table lists this clone with a few counts. The chain uses TRBV2 and TRBJ1-5; D might be TRBD1 (5 bases). The CDR3 runs 15 residues. Germline V gene lookup returns CDR1 SNHLY and CDR2 FYNNEI. Trimming cost V 6 bases and J 3 bases, with 15 bases left between them. This CDR3 is CASRREGRDNQPQHF. CDR3 nucleotides: TGTGCCAGCAGACGGGAGGGACGGGACAATCAGCCCCAGCATTTT.

The rearrangement links TRBV7-3 to TRBJ1-1; 7 bases match TRBD1. CDR3 length: 14 residues. Germline lookup yields CDR1 SGHTA and CDR2 FQGTGA. V lost 4 bases and J lost 5; bases outside the gene matches: 7. Written as DNA, the CDR3 is TGTGCCAGCAGCTCGACAGGGATGGGTACTGAAGCTTTCTTT. The encoded protein is CASSSTGMGTEAFF.